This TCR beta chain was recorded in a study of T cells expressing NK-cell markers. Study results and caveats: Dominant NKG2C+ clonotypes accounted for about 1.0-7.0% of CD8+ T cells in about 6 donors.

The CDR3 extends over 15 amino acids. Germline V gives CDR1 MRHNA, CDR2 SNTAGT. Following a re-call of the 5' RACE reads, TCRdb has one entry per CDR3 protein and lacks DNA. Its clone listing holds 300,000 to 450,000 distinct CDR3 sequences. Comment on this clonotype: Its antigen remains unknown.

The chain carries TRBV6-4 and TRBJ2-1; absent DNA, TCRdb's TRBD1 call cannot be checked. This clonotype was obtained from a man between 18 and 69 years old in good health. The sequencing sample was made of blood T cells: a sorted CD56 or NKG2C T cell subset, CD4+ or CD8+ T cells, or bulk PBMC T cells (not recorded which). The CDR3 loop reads CASSEPGTPHWVEFF.